These 23 T cell receptor beta chains came from one sample sequenced in a study of blood T cell repertoires in COVID-19. The assay was immunoSEQ multiplex PCR, and TCRdb's table has in-frame clones only and misses some. The table shows 230,000 or so clones, with 84% occurring only once. Material: peripheral blood. These receptor sequences come from a man aged 25-45 years with active or convalescent COVID-19.

The chain is built from TRBV3-1 (or the pseudogene TRBV3-2) and TRBJ1-2; no clear D gene. V was pared by 4 bases and J by 3 bases, with 6 bases between. The germline V gene has CDR1 LGHDT and CDR2 YNNKEL (reference sequence). This CDR3 has 12 amino acids. The CDR3 loop reads CASSRTDYGYTF. The CDR3 coding sequence is TGTGCCAGCAGCCGCACAGACTATGGCTACACCTTC.

The CDR3, as DNA: TGTGCCAGCGCCCGAGGCGGACTAGTAGCCGAGCAGTACTTC. Protein sequence: CASARGGLVAEQYF. This sequence joins TRBV7-8 and TRBJ2-7; 7 bases agree with TRBD2. This CDR3 comprises 14 residues. From germline, CDR1 is SGHVS and CDR2 FQNEAQ. The junction had 13 bases not matched to a gene; V was cut back by 8 bases and J by 6 bases. The whole variable domain, remainder taken from reference TRBV7-8 and TRBJ2-7, is GAGVSQSPRYKVAKRGQDVALRCDPISGHVSLFWYQQALGQGPEFLTYFQNEAQLDKSGLPSDRFFAERPEGSVSTLKIQRTQQEDSAVYLCASARGGLVAEQYFGPGTRLTVT.

This clone has just a few counts. The gene calls are TRBV5-1 and TRBJ1-4, with D perhaps TRBD1 (5 bases). The germline V and J ends were trimmed by 0 bases and 5 bases, with 11 bases remaining between them. The germline CDR1 and CDR2 sequences are SGHRS and YFSETQ. This CDR3 is 15 amino acids long. The CDR3 DNA reads as TGCGCCAGCAGCTTGGAGTGGGGGAGGAATGAAAAACTGTTTTTT. It translates to CASSLEWGRNEKLFF.

The chain employs TRBV2 and TRBJ2-1; 14 bases are a match to TRBD2. This CDR3 is built from 14 residues. The germline gives CDR1 SNHLY, CDR2 FYNNEI. V dropped 10 bases and J dropped 7; count of bases not matched to a gene: 6. The CDR3 spells CATTGTSGSNEQFF. The CDR3 DNA reads TGTGCCACTACCGGGACTAGCGGGAGTAATGAGCAGTTCTTC.

The gene calls are TRBV5-1 and TRBJ2-3; TRBD2 might be the D (6 bases). With 5 bases removed from V and 0 bases from J, the gap between germline ends came to 13 bases. The germline V gene encodes CDR1 SGHRS and CDR2 YFSETQ. This CDR3 has 15 amino acids. CDR3 loop: CASRRESSSTDTQYF. In DNA, the CDR3 is TGCGCCAGCAGGCGGGAATCCTCTAGCACAGATACGCAGTATTTT.

The CDR3 sequence: CASSETGQTGYGYTF. As DNA, the CDR3 is TGTGCCAGCAGTGAAACGGGACAAACCGGCTATGGCTACACCTTC. The chain has TRBV2 and TRBJ1-2; a possible D gene is TRBD1 (6 bases). Per germline, CDR1 SNHLY and CDR2 FYNNEI. V was pared by 2 bases and J by 4 bases, with 14 bases between. The CDR3 loop spans 15 amino acids.

The chain employs TRBV11-2 and TRBJ2-3, with TRBD2 identical over 8 bases. CDR1 SGHAT and CDR2 FQNNGV come from the germline V gene. CDR3 length: 14 residues. The junction had 6 bases not matched to a gene; V was cut back by 3 bases and J by 7 bases. CDR3 sequence reads: CASSFSLAENTQYF. The CDR3 nucleotides are TGTGCCAGCAGCTTCTCACTAGCGGAAAATACGCAGTATTTT.

This clone was seen only once. The rearrangement uses TRBV18 and TRBJ2-7; D possibly corresponds to TRBD1 (6 bases). This CDR3 contains 15 residues. Looked up from germline, CDR1 is KGHSH and CDR2 is LQKENI. V was clipped by 4 bases and J by 4 bases, with 17 bases between them. The DNA of the CDR3 is TGTGCCAGCTCACGACAGGCCCTTACCTTATACGAGCAGTACTTC. Translating gives CASSRQALTLYEQYF. The variable domain in full, completed from reference TRBV18 and TRBJ2-7, reads NAGVMQNPRHLVRRRGQEARLRCSPMKGHSHVYWYRQLPEEGLKFMVYLQKENIIDESGMPKERFSAEFPKEGPSILRIQQVVRGDSAAYFCASSRQALTLYEQYFGPGTRLTVT.

V and J are TRBV5-5 and TRBJ1-1; 10 nucleotides match TRBD1. This CDR3 spans 16 amino acids. V dropped 4 bases and J dropped 5; count of bases not matched to a gene: 11. CDR1 is SGHKS, CDR2 YYEKEE, per germline (reference sequence). The CDR3 region is CASSRLRGTGVTEAFF. The DNA for the CDR3 is TGTGCCAGCAGCCGGTTAAGGGGGACAGGGGTGACTGAAGCTTTCTTT.

This chain connects TRBV11-2 to TRBJ1-6; D remains unclear. Trimming cost V 0 bases and J 7 bases, with 4 bases left between them. Germline loops: CDR1 SGHAT, CDR2 FQNNGV. The length of the CDR3 is 13 residues. The CDR3 here is CASSLERNSPLHF. The CDR3 bases are TGTGCCAGCAGCTTAGAGCGGAATTCACCCCTCCACTTT.

This clone was seen just once. The genes are TRBV13 and TRBJ1-1; D gene ambiguous. Trimming removed 0 bases at V and 7 bases at J, with 12 bases between. This CDR3 is 14 amino acids long. Germline CDR1 reads PRHDT; CDR2 reads FYEKMQ (reference sequence). The CDR3 spells CASSLGDREGEAFF. As DNA, the CDR3 is TGTGCCAGCAGCTTAGGCGATCGGGAGGGTGAAGCTTTCTTT.

This chain links TRBV14 with TRBJ2-3; D unclear. CDR3 length: 12 residues. Germline-derived CDR1 and CDR2 are SGHDN and FVKESK. Trimming shortened V by 4 bases and J by 8 bases, and 10 bases separated the two germline ends. This CDR3 reads CASSLVSGTQYF. The CDR3 DNA reads TGTGCCAGCAGCCTCGTTTCGGGTACGCAGTATTTT. Using reference TRBV14 and TRBJ2-3 for the parts outside the CDR3, the full variable domain is EAGVTQFPSHSVIEKGQTVTLRCDPISGHDNLYWYRRVMGKEIKFLLHFVKESKQDESGMPNNRFLAERTGGTYSTLKVQPAELEDSGVYFCASSLVSGTQYFGPGTRLTVL.

The genes are TRBV9 and TRBJ2-2, with 7 bases that match TRBD1. Germline CDR1 and CDR2: SGDLS and YYNGEE. The CDR3 loop spans 16 amino acids. The ends lost 0 bases at V and 5 bases at J; junction bases unmatched: 7. This chain's CDR3 is CASSVEARGLTGELFF. The CDR3, as DNA: TGTGCCAGCAGCGTAGAAGCCAGGGGGTTAACCGGGGAGCTGTTTTTT. The full variable domain, in which reference TRBV9 and TRBJ2-2 provide the parts outside the CDR3, is DSGVTQTPKHLITATGQRVTLRCSPRSGDLSVYWYQQSLDQGLQFLIQYYNGEERAKGNILERFSAQQFPDLHSELNLSSLELGDSALYFCASSVEARGLTGELFFGEGSRLTVL.

The chain carries TRBV12-2 and TRBJ2-2; TRBD1 was called by the table and not checked on the DNA. TRBV12-2 is a pseudogene locus. The CDR3 has 15 residues. The CDR3: CASRWRDSYTGELFF. Written as DNA, the CDR3 is TGTGCAAGTCGCTGGAGGGACAGCTACACCGGGGAGCTGTTTTTT.

The chain couples TRBV7-2 to TRBJ1-1, with 10 bases identical to TRBD1. Germline values: CDR1 SGHTA, CDR2 FQGNSA. V lost 5 bases and J lost 7; bases outside the gene matches: 16. This CDR3 spans 17 amino acids. CDR3 nucleotides: TGTGCCAGCAGCCCGGGACAGGGGACAAGTAAAGGCAGTGAAGCTTTCTTT. Amino acid sequence: CASSPGQGTSKGSEAFF.

As concerns this clone: A much larger clone is a single base away; this may be a read error. CDR3 DNA: TGTGACAGCAGCTTACCCGGACAGGGTCCCTACGGCTACACCTTC. Amino acid sequence: CDSSLPGQGPYGYTF. This sequence joins TRBV7-6 and TRBJ1-2, with 8 bases fitting TRBD1. Germline CDR1 SGHVS, CDR2 FNYEAQ. The CDR3 consists of 15 residues.

The chain carries TRBV5-4 and TRBJ1-2; TRBD1 is a possible D gene (6 bases). The V end was cut by 0 bases, the J end by 4 bases, with 13 bases between. CDR1 and CDR2 (germline): SGHNT, YYREEE (reference sequence). The CDR3 contains 15 residues. The CDR3 DNA sequence: TGTGCCAGCAGCTTGGACTCTCCAGGGGTCTATGGCTACACCTTC. Its translation is CASSLDSPGVYGYTF. Full variable domain (remainder filled in from reference TRBV5-4 and TRBJ1-2): ETGVTQSPTHLIKTRGQQVTLRCSSQSGHNTVSWYQQALGQGPQFIFQYYREEENGRGNFPPRFSGLQFPNYSSELNVNALELDDSALYLCASSLDSPGVYGYTFGSGTRLTVV.

CDR3 in DNA: TGCGCCAGCAGCGGGAGTGGCACAGATACGCAGTATTTT. It yields the protein CASSGSGTDTQYF. The chain combines TRBV4-3 with TRBJ2-3, with a tentative D call TRBD2 (5 bases). V was shortened by 5 bases and J by 1 base, with 7 bases between the two germline ends. CDR1 and CDR2 (germline): LGHNA, YSLEER. The CDR3 has 13 amino acids.

V is TRBV9 and J is TRBJ2-7; maybe TRBD1 (5 bases). Germline V lookup: CDR1 SGDLS, CDR2 YYNGEE. V was pared by 0 bases and J by 3 bases, with 10 bases between. CDR3 length: 14 amino acids. DNA for the CDR3: TGTGCCAGCAGCGTAGGTCACAGGAACTACGAGCAGTACTTC. Translated, it gives CASSVGHRNYEQYF.

This clone appeared once. The rearrangement joins TRBV7-2 to TRBJ1-1; tentative D call: TRBD1 (6 bases). The CDR3 has 15 residues. Germline V gives CDR1 SGHTA, CDR2 FQGNSA. Trimming pared 6 bases from V and 0 bases from J, leaving 14 bases between. CDR3 DNA sequence: TGTGCCAGCAGTCAAAGGGACACGGTGAACACTGAAGCTTTCTTT. Protein sequence: CASSQRDTVNTEAFF. Full variable domain (remainder filled in from reference TRBV7-2 and TRBJ1-1): GAGVSQSPSNKVTEKGKDVELRCDPISGHTALYWYRQSLGQGLEFLIYFQGNSAPDKSGLPSDRFSAERTGGSVSTLTIQRTQQEDSAVYLCASSQRDTVNTEAFFGQGTRLTVV.

J is TRBJ2-5 and V is TRBV6-2 or TRBV6-3; 9 bases line up with TRBD2. Germline V gene lookup returns CDR1 MNHEY and CDR2 SVGEGT. This CDR3 is 17 amino acids long. Trimming took 6 bases from V and 2 from J; bases not matched to a gene: 13. CDR3 sequence (DNA): TGTGCCAGCAGCCGCCGTTGGGGCGGGGGGGGGCAAGAGACCCAGTACTTC. This gives the protein CASSRRWGGGGQETQYF.

The rearrangement links TRBV4-3 to TRBJ2-7, with D maybe TRBD1 (5 bases). V was cut by 0 bases and J by 3 bases, with 12 bases left in between. The germline V gene encodes CDR1 LGHNA and CDR2 YSLEER. This CDR3 comprises 15 residues. CDR3 loop: CASSQESGQGYEQYF. The CDR3 coding sequence is TGCGCCAGCAGCCAAGAGTCAGGACAAGGCTACGAGCAGTACTTC.

The gene calls are TRBV28 and TRBJ1-5; perhaps TRBD1 as D (6 bases). V lost 3 bases and J 11 bases, leaving 20 bases between the germline ends. CDR3 size: 15 residues. CDR1 is MDHEN, CDR2 SYDVKM, per germline. In DNA, the CDR3 is TGTGCCAGCAGTTTGGGCGTCCAGGGGACGAGGGCCCAGCATTTT. It is translated as CASSLGVQGTRAQHF.